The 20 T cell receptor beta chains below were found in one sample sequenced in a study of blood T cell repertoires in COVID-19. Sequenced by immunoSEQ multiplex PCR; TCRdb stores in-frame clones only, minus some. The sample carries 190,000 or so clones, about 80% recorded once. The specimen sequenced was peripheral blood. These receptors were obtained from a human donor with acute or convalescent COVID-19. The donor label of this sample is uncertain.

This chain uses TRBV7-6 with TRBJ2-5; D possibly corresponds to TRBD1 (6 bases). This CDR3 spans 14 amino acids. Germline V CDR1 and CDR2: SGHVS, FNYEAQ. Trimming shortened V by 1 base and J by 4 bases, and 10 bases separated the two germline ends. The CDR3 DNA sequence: TGTGCCAGCAGCTTAGGGGCGGACAGAGAGACCCAGTACTTC. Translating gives CASSLGADRETQYF.

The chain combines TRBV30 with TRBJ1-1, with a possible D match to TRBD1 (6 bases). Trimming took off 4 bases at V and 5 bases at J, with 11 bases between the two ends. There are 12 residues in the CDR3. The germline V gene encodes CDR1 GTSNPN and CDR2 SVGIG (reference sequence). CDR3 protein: CAWTRQGTEAFF. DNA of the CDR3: TGTGCCTGGACCAGGCAGGGGACTGAAGCTTTCTTT.

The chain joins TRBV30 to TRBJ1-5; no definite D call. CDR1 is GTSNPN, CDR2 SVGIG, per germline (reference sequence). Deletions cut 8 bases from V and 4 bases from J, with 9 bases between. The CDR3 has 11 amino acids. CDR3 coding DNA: TGTGCCGAGGGTCTAAATCAGCCCCAGCATTTT. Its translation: CAEGLNQPQHF.

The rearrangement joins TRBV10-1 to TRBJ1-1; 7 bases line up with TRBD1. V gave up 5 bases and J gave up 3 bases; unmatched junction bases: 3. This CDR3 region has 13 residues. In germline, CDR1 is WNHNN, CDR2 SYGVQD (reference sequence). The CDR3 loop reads CASSPDRDTEAFF. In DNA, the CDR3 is TGCGCCAGCAGTCCCGACAGGGACACTGAAGCTTTCTTT.

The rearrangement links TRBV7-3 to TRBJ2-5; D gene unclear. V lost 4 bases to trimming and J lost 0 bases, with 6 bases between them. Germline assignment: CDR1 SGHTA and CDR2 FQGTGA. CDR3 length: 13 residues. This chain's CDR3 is CASSSSYQETQYF. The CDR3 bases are TGTGCCAGCAGCTCCTCGTACCAAGAGACCCAGTACTTC.

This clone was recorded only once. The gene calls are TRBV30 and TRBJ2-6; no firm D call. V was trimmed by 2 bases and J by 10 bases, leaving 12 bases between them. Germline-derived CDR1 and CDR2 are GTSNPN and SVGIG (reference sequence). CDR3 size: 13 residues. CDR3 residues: CAWSLAATNVLTF. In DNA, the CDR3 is TGTGCCTGGAGTTTAGCTGCGACGAACGTCCTGACTTTC.

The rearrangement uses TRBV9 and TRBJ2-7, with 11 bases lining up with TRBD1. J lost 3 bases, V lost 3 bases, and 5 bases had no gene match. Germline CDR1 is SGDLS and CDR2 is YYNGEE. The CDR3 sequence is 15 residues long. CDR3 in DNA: TGTGCCAGCAGCGACCGGGACAGGGGGATCTACGAGCAGTACTTC. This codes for CASSDRDRGIYEQYF.

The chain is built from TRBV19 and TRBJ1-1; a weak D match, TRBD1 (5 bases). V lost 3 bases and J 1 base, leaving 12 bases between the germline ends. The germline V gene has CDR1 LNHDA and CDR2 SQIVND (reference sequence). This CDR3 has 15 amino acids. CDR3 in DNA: TGTGCCAGTAGTATGGCAGGGTTTACGAACACTGAAGCTTTCTTT. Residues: CASSMAGFTNTEAFF.

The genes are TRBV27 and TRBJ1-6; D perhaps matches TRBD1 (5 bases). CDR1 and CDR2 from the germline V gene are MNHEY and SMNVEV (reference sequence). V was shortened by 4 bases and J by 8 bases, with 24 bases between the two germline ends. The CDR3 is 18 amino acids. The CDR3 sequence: CASSSEPRRGNYYSPLHF. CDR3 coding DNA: TGTGCCAGCAGTTCCGAACCTCGCCGGGGGAATTATTATTCACCCCTCCACTTT.

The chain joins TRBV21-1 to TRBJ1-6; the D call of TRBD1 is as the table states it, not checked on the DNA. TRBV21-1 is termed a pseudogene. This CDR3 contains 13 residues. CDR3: CASSKGGCSPLHF. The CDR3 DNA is TGTGCCAGCAGCAAAGGGGGCTGTTCACCCCTCCACTTT.

The DNA for the CDR3 is TGTGCCAGCAGCGAGAATGGGGACAGGGTAAAGAATGGCTACACCTTC. This sequence encodes CASSENGDRVKNGYTF. The J gene is TRBJ1-2, the V gene TRBV5-6; 9 nucleotides align to TRBD1. V was clipped by 4 bases and J by 6 bases; unmatched bases: 13. The CDR3 covers 16 residues. Germline values: CDR1 SGHDT, CDR2 YYEEEE.

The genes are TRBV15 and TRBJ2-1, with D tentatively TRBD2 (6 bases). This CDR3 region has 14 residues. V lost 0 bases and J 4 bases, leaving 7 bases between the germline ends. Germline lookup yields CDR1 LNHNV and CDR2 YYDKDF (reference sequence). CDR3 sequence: CATSRDGGYNEQFF. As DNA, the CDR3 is TGTGCCACCAGCAGAGATGGGGGGTACAATGAGCAGTTCTTC.

This chain's CDR3 is CAWSGGANYGYTF. The CDR3, as DNA: TGTGCCTGGAGCGGCGGCGCTAACTATGGCTACACCTTC. The chain recombines TRBV30 with TRBJ1-2, with D uncertain. The length of the CDR3 is 13 residues. V lost 3 bases and J lost 0, with 8 bases in between. Germline V gives CDR1 GTSNPN, CDR2 SVGIG (reference sequence). Using reference TRBV30 and TRBJ1-2 for the parts outside the CDR3, the full variable domain is SQTIHQWPATLVQPVGSPLSLECTVEGTSNPNLYWYRQAAGRGLQLLFYSVGIGQISSEVPQNLSASRPQDRQFILSSKKLLLSDSGFYLCAWSGGANYGYTFGSGTRLTVV.

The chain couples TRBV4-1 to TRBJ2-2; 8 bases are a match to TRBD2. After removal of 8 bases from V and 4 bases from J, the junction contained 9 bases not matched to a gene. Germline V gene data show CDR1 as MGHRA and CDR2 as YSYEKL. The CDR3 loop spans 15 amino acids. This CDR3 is CASRRGGVGTGELFF. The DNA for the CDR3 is TGCGCCAGCCGCCGGGGGGGGGTTGGCACCGGGGAGCTGTTTTTT.

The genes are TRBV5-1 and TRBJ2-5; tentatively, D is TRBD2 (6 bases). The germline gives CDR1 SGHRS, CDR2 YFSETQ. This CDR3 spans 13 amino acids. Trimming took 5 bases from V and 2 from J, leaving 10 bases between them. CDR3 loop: CASSRREQETQYF. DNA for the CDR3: TGCGCCAGCAGTCGGAGGGAGCAAGAGACCCAGTACTTC.

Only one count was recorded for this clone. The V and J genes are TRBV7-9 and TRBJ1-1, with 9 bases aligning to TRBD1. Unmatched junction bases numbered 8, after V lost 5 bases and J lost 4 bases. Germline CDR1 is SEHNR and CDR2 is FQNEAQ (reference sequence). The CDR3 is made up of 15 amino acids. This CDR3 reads CASSPRGQGITEAFF. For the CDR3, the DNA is TGTGCCAGCAGCCCGCGGGGACAGGGTATCACTGAAGCTTTCTTT.

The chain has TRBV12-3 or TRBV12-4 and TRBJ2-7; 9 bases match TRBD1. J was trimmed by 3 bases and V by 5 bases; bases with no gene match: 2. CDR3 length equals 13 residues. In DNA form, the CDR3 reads TGTGCCAGCAGTGGGACAGGGAACTACGAGCAGTACTTC. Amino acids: CASSGTGNYEQYF.

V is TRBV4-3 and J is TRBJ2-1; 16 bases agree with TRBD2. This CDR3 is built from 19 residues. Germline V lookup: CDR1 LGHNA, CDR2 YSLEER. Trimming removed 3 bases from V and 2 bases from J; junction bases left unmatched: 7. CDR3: CASSHRGTSGGGPYNEQFF. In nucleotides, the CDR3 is TGCGCCAGCAGCCACCGCGGGACTAGCGGGGGGGGCCCCTACAATGAGCAGTTCTTC.

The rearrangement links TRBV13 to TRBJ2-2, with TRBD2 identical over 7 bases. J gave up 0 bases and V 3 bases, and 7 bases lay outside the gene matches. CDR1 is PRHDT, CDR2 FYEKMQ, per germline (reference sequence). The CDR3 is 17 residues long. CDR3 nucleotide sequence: TGTGCCAGCAGCTTGGTCTCGGGAGGAACGAACACCGGGGAGCTGTTTTTT. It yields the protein CASSLVSGGTNTGELFF.

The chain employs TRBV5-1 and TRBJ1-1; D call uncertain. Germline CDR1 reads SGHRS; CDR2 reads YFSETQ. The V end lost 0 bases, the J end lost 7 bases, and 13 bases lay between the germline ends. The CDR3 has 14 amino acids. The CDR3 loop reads CASSLALGGLEAFF. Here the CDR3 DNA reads TGCGCCAGCAGCTTGGCCTTAGGCGGACTTGAAGCTTTCTTT.